This entry describes one TCR beta chain. Only a few counts were recorded for this clone. The specificity of this receptor is unknown. No much larger clone is present one base from it, and per-base qualities are unavailable. This specimen's treatment or condition label, interpreted: suppressive antiretroviral therapy. As a nonspecific positive control representing the CD4+ T cell repertoire, cells were stimulated with anti-CD3/anti-CD28 magnetic beads. Responding CD4+ T cells were sorted on the basis of upregulation of both CD40 ligand and CD69. Participants were HIV-1-infected adults who started suppressive ART during chronic infection. Plasma HIV-1 RNA had been undetectable (below 50 copies/mL) in participants for at least 4 years. To be included, participants needed a CD4+ T cell count above 400 cells/uL and a positive CMV serology. Before stimulation, PBMCs were isolated using density centrifugation and then depleted of CD8+ T cells. Stimulation of CD8-depleted PBMCs was carried out for 15 to 20 hours with anti-CD28/CD49d costimulation, CD40-blocking antibody and enfuvirtide, to prevent new infections. Cells were sorted on a Beckman Coulter MoFlo Legacy or XDP sorter, with propidium iodide excluding dead cells. Genomic DNA was extracted using the QIAamp DNA Mini Kit for samples with more than one million cells and using the Quick-DNA Microprep Kit for all other samples.

As encoded in the germline V gene (reference sequence), CDR1 is LNHDA while CDR2 is SQIVND. Trimming removed 6 bases from V and 4 bases from J; the gene matches leave 2 bases unexplained. Including the terminal cysteine and phenylalanine, the CDR3 comprises 13 residues. Only the CDR3 region is kept as DNA, spanning 39 bases read in frame from base 1. TCRbeta repertoires were sequenced from genomic DNA with the immunoSEQ hsTCRB assay version 4 in survey mode. Genomic DNA was diluted to 10 ng/uL, using up to roughly 1 ug per sample for TCRbeta sequencing. The original pipeline was this. TCRbeta data were analyzed in ImmunoSeq Analyzer 3.0, with diversity computed on productive nucleotide rearrangements. Lower-bound TCR diversity was estimated with the improved Chao index, and clonality with the Gini coefficient using the Immunarch R package. Different nucleotide rearrangements encoding the same CDR3beta amino acid sequence were counted as distinct clonotypes. TCRbeta sequences significantly enriched in antigen-responding cells relative to anti-CD3/anti-CD28-activated cells were identified by differential abundance analysis. TCRs were clustered by predicted peptide-MHC specificity with GLIPH2, both within individual participants and across merged participant data sets. TCRdb stores this immuneACCESS table with in-frame sequences only. Part of the clones is absent; in the studies checked, under half of the shortfall reflects unresolved V genes, and no reason is known for the rest. V, J and clone size derive from that table, while D and trimming were established from the DNA sequence. The sample table lists about 47,000 clones, just over 90% of them with a count of one. Around 1.8% of the sample rests with the top ten.

These data are taken from a study of persistence of HIV-infected CD4 T cells (dated by TCRdb to 2018 to 2021). Background on the whole study: Suppressive ART had been received by participants for a median of roughly eight years. Proviral sequencing was used to assess clonality among infected cells, whereas TCRbeta sequencing gauged the clonality of all cells within each sorted population. For the TCR cluster analysis across participants, about 8 participants were included for CMV and about seven participants for Gag. Peripheral blood samples of up to about 180 mL were taken at multiple time points, with the exception of a couple of participants who underwent leukapheresis at a single time point. Anti-CD3/anti-CD28 stimulation activated a higher proportion of cells, with a lower memory fraction, than antigen stimulation. The study isolated CMV- and HIV-1 Gag-responding CD4+ T cells from ART-treated individuals to examine antigen-driven clonal expansion of HIV-1-infected cells. Broader findings and caveats from the paper: Antigen-responding cells were enriched for degenerate expanded CDR3beta sequences, which suggests convergent selection of CD4+ responses to CMV and Gag. Restriction of bulk TCR analyses to the rare CMV-responding cells that actually carried HIV-1 proviruses was not possible. Significantly lower TCRbeta richness was observed in CMV- and Gag-responding cells than in anti-CD3/anti-CD28-responding cells, and higher oligoclonality was observed in CMV-responding cells than in CD3/CD28-stimulated and Gag-responding cells. Only a small number of individuals took part in the study, and only a limited range of antigens was tested. Within the same sorted populations, TCR oligoclonality correlated with proviral oligoclonality.

The sample consisted of CD4+ T cells sorted from PBMCs after approximately 20-hour stimulation, taken from a patient who received antiretroviral therapy. Sample cell subset or site, as interpreted from the label and publication: CD40L+CD69+ CD4 T cells responding to anti-CD3/anti-CD28 beads, representing the overall repertoire. The TCR was taken from an adult man with HIV who was CMV-seropositive. The chain is encoded by TRBV19 joined to TRBJ1-5, with 8 middle bases fitting TRBD1. The CDR3 corresponds to CASRDRENQPQHF. The DNA reads as follows: TGTGCCAGTAGGGACAGGGAGAATCAGCCCCAGCATTTT.